What follows are 23 T cell receptor beta chains derived from one specimen sequenced in a study of T cells after yellow fever vaccination. TCRdb ran MiXCR on the 5' RACE reads and lists one entry per CDR3 protein. The table includes 250,000 to 400,000 distinct CDR3 sequences, over 4% detected once. Material: PBMCs, obtained 5 days after the yellow fever booster vaccination. The receptors were sampled from a man aged 18 to 29 who received the YFV17D yellow fever vaccine.

The V gene is TRBV29-1, the J gene TRBJ1-2, with TRBD1 matching 12 bases. V trimming: 8 bases; J trimming: 4 bases; junction bases outside the gene matches: 8. The CDR3 sequence is 14 residues long. Germline V gives CDR1 SQVTM, CDR2 ANQGSEA. DNA for the CDR3: TGCAGCTTCACACCGGGACAGGGGGCCTATGGCTACACCTTC. Its protein product is CSFTPGQGAYGYTF.

This clonotype occurred a few times. The V gene is TRBV4-1, the J gene TRBJ1-1; perhaps TRBD1 as D (6 bases). Germline CDR1 reads MGHRA; CDR2 reads YSYEKL. Deletions cut 2 bases from V and 7 bases from J, with 14 bases between. There are 14 residues in the CDR3. The CDR3 loop reads CASSQIGQILEAFF. DNA for the CDR3: TGCGCCAGCAGCCAAATCGGACAGATACTTGAAGCTTTCTTT.

This clonotype occurred many times. For the CDR3, the DNA is TGCAGTGCTAGTTCGGGTATCGGCACAGATACGCAGTATTTT. Amino acids: CSASSGIGTDTQYF. The V and J genes are TRBV20-1 and TRBJ2-3; D is unclear. V dropped 3 bases and J dropped 1 base, with 11 bases sitting between them. Germline V gives CDR1 DFQATT, CDR2 SNEGSKA (reference sequence). CDR3 length equals 14 residues.

This clonotype was detected a few times. The J gene is TRBJ1-1, the V gene TRBV6-1, with D perhaps TRBD1 (5 bases). This CDR3 is built from 13 residues. V lost 7 bases and J lost 5, with 14 bases in between. Germline CDR1 MNHNS, CDR2 SASEGT. Here the CDR3 DNA reads TGTGCCAGCATCTCAGGGTTTCGGACTGAAGCTTTCTTT. It is translated as CASISGFRTEAFF.

V usage is TRBV29-1 and J usage is TRBJ1-2, with unresolved D. Germline values: CDR1 SQVTM, CDR2 ANQGSEA. The CDR3 spans 11 residues. Trimming stripped 3 bases from V and 8 bases from J, with 10 bases between. CDR3 sequence: CSVESVSGYTF. The CDR3 coding sequence is TGCAGCGTTGAGAGTGTGAGCGGCTACACCTTC.

The chain couples TRBV2 to TRBJ2-3; TRBD2 might be the D (5 bases). Per the germline V gene, CDR1 is SNHLY and CDR2 is FYNNEI. V lost 9 bases, J lost 2 bases, and 9 bases lay in between. This CDR3 has 12 amino acids. CDR3 region: CARSGFTDTQYF. CDR3 coding DNA: TGTGCCAGGAGCGGATTCACAGATACGCAGTATTTT.

This clonotype occurred a few times. This rearrangement joins TRBV20-1 to TRBJ2-7; TRBD1 might be the D (8 bases). The CDR3 runs 14 residues. Germline V gene lookup returns CDR1 DFQATT and CDR2 SNEGSKA (reference sequence). With 4 bases removed from V and 4 bases from J, the gap between germline ends came to 17 bases. This CDR3 reads CSAMDDRGGYEQYV. The CDR3 coding sequence is TGCAGTGCTATGGACGACAGGGGAGGGTACGAGCAGTACGTC.

The CDR3 here is CASSPESNQPQHF. In nucleotides, the CDR3 is TGTGCCAGCTCACCAGAGAGCAATCAGCCCCAGCATTTT. The genes are TRBV18 and TRBJ1-5; D call uncertain. Trimming shortened V by 2 bases and J by 1 base, and 3 bases separated the two germline ends. Germline V CDR1 and CDR2: KGHSH, LQKENI. The CDR3 length is 13 residues.

This chain uses TRBV11-3 with TRBJ2-1; 9 positions agree with TRBD2. The J segment lost 4 bases and the V segment lost 4 bases, leaving 11 bases of the junction unmatched. The CDR3 is 17 amino acids. CDR1 is SGHNT and CDR2 is YENEEA in the germline V gene. The CDR3 DNA is TGTGCCAGCAGCTGGTCCGGGGCTAGCGGGGATTACAATGAGCAGTTCTTC. Amino acids: CASSWSGASGDYNEQFF.

In regard to this clonotype: Compared with germline, one end of the junction differs, possibly owing to a read error. The chain is built from TRBV27 and TRBJ2-6; D is unclear. Germline CDR1 MNHEY, CDR2 SMNVEV (reference sequence). The CDR3 totals 15 residues. Written as DNA, the CDR3 is TGCACCAGCAGTCAAGACATTTCTGGGGCCAACGTCCTGACTTTC. This translates into CTSSQDISGANVLTF.

The rearrangement joins TRBV5-1 to TRBJ2-1, with TRBD2 identical over 7 bases. Germline lookup yields CDR1 SGHRS and CDR2 YFSETQ. There are 16 residues in the CDR3. The trim removed 4 bases at V and 4 bases at J, leaving 11 bases unmatched. CDR3 DNA: TGCGCCAGCAGCCCGGCGGGCGGGGGTCCTTACAATGAGCAGTTCTTC. Encoded protein: CASSPAGGGPYNEQFF.

In this sample, this clonotype turned up a few times. The chain has TRBV5-1 and TRBJ1-2, with a possible D match to TRBD1 (6 bases). Germline assignment: CDR1 SGHRS and CDR2 YFSETQ. V dropped 2 bases and J dropped 0 bases, with 8 bases sitting between them. The CDR3 totals 14 residues. CDR3 sequence: CASSFGDTNYGYTF. DNA for the CDR3: TGCGCCAGCAGCTTTGGGGACACTAACTATGGCTACACCTTC. The whole variable domain, remainder taken from reference TRBV5-1 and TRBJ1-2, is KAGVTQTPRYLIKTRGQQVTLSCSPISGHRSVSWYQQTPGQGLQFLFEYFSETQRNKGNFPGRFSGRQFSNSRSEMNVSTLELGDSALYLCASSFGDTNYGYTFGSGTRLTVV.

This clonotype was detected a few times. The V and J genes are TRBV25-1 and TRBJ1-5, with D unresolved. This CDR3 spans 14 amino acids. Germline V gene data show CDR1 as MGHDK and CDR2 as SYGVNS. V lost 2 bases and J 4 bases, leaving 9 bases between the germline ends. This CDR3 is CASSEMLGNQPQHF. CDR3 in DNA: TGTGCCAGCAGTGAAATGCTGGGGAATCAGCCCCAGCATTTT.

This clonotype was seen repeatedly, ten times or more. The CDR3 region is CASSSGTGSTETQYF. In nucleotides, the CDR3 is TGCGCCAGCTCCTCCGGGACAGGATCTACAGAGACCCAGTACTTC. J is TRBJ2-5 and V is TRBV5-1, with 8 bases that match TRBD1. With 7 bases clipped from V and 4 bases from J, the junction kept 12 bases outside the gene matches. CDR3 size: 15 residues. CDR1 is SGHRS, CDR2 YFSETQ, per germline.

This clonotype has ten or more counts. The rearrangement joins TRBV28 to TRBJ1-1, with a possible D match to TRBD1 (5 bases). This CDR3 region has 13 residues. CDR1 and CDR2 from the germline V gene are MDHEN and SYDVKM. The V end was cut by 3 bases, the J end by 3 bases, with 8 bases between. The CDR3 reads CASSFLGDTEAFF. CDR3 nucleotide sequence: TGTGCCAGCAGTTTTTTGGGGGACACTGAAGCTTTCTTT.

A word on this clonotype: An end of the junction does not agree with germline; a read error may underlie this. The gene calls are TRBV10-3 and TRBJ2-4; D is undetermined. There are 15 residues in the CDR3. Germline-derived CDR1 and CDR2 are ENHRY and SYGVKD. In nucleotides, the CDR3 is TGTGCCATCAGTGAGTCGCTAGTAGCCCAAAACATTCAGTACTTC. Protein sequence: CAISESLVAQNIQYF.

This clonotype was seen a handful of times. V and J are TRBV20-1 and TRBJ2-7; 12 bases align to TRBD2. Germline V lookup: CDR1 DFQATT, CDR2 SNEGSKA (reference sequence). J was trimmed by 6 bases and V by 6 bases; bases with no gene match: 9. The CDR3 totals 14 residues. The CDR3 sequence is CSAGTSGSRSEQYF. As DNA, the CDR3 is TGCAGTGCCGGGACTAGCGGGTCTAGGAGCGAGCAGTACTTC.

The chain recombines TRBV4-3 with TRBJ2-6; D not resolved. V shed 4 bases and J shed 4 bases, with 5 bases lying between them. Germline-derived CDR1 and CDR2 are LGHNA and YSLEER. CDR3 length equals 13 residues. The DNA of the CDR3 is TGCGCCAGCAGCCTCCTCGGGGCCAACGTCCTGACTTTC. Residues: CASSLLGANVLTF.

In this sample, this clonotype turned up a few times. V usage is TRBV6-5 and J usage is TRBJ1-1; D gene uncertain. Germline loops: CDR1 MNHEY, CDR2 SVGAGI. The CDR3 is 14 amino acids. The V gene lost 0 bases and the J gene lost 1 base, with 6 bases spanning the gap. The CDR3 DNA sequence: TGTGCCAGCAGTTACTCGAACGGGAACACTGAAGCTTTCTTT. Translated: CASSYSNGNTEAFF.

This sequence joins TRBV6-1 and TRBJ1-2; tentatively, D is TRBD1 (6 bases). Germline loops: CDR1 MNHNS, CDR2 SASEGT. Trimming took 0 bases from V and 4 from J, leaving 12 bases between them. The CDR3 loop spans 15 amino acids. Here the CDR3 DNA reads TGTGCCAGCAGTGAAGCGACAGGATCGGGCTATGGCTACACCTTC. This gives the protein CASSEATGSGYGYTF.

This clonotype was picked up a small number of times. For the CDR3, the DNA is TGTGCCAGCAGCTTAGAGGCCGGGGCGGGGACGTTCTTC. This sequence encodes CASSLEAGAGTFF. V and J are TRBV7-2 and TRBJ2-1; possibly TRBD2 for D (6 bases). Germline lookup yields CDR1 SGHTA and CDR2 FQGNSA. The CDR3 loop spans 13 amino acids. Trimming took off 1 base at V and 15 bases at J, with 16 bases between the two ends.

This clonotype was seen only a few times. The rearrangement links TRBV19 to TRBJ2-5; TRBD1 is a possible D gene (5 bases). The CDR3 is made up of 14 amino acids. V was cut by 8 bases and J by 2 bases, with 15 bases left in between. Germline CDR1 reads LNHDA; CDR2 reads SQIVND (reference sequence). In DNA form, the CDR3 reads TGTGCCAGTGGATTTCAGGCAGGGCAAGAGACCCAGTACTTC. It codes for CASGFQAGQETQYF.

The chain couples TRBV6-2 or TRBV6-3 to TRBJ2-7; a possible D gene is TRBD2 (6 bases). The germline gives CDR1 MNHEY, CDR2 SVGEGT. The CDR3 loop spans 15 amino acids. V dropped 6 bases and J dropped 2 bases, with 17 bases sitting between them. DNA for the CDR3: TGTGCCAGCAGCTCTCCCGGGAGCGCTACCTACGAGCAGTACTTC. Protein: CASSSPGSATYEQYF.